This record covers a single T cell receptor beta chain. The antigen it binds to is not known. Within one base of it there is no much larger clone, and no base qualities were kept. The sample's time point, from its label and the paper: before hematopoietic stem cell transplant. PRAID featured prominent immunodeficiency alongside autoinflammation. T-cell subsets (conventional T cells, CD8+ T cells, regulatory T cells, T follicular helper cells) were sorted before TRB sequencing. The data are from a study of stem cell transplantation in POMP-related autoinflammatory disease (dated by TCRdb to about 2021). With respect to the entire study: It was hypothesized that MHC class I-dependent CD8+ T-cell differentiation and positive selection are impaired by defective thymoproteasomes, resulting in skewing of the TRB repertoire. Prior to transplant, the patients had CD4+ naive T-cell skewing, low CD8+ T-cell proportions, and decreased T-cell cytokine secretion. To find out how POMP deficiency affects T-cell receptor beta repertoire diversity and CDR3 characteristics, high-throughput TRB sequencing was used. The research as a whole found: PRAID patients showed a restricted number of unique TRB V-J gene pairings. A trend toward lower TRB diversity and higher clonality was observed in PRAID patients across all analyzed T-cell subsets. In PRAID patients, the trend toward lower diversity and increased clonality reached statistical significance only for regulatory T cells.

The method behind the library was the immunoSEQ multiplex PCR assay. As for the authors' bioinformatics: Shannon entropy, which accounts for clonal size distribution, was used to quantify repertoire diversity. The Gini-Simpson index (Simpson_1-D) served as the measure of how unequally clonotypes were distributed. TCRdb re-hosts the immuneACCESS table, in-frame sequences only. Its copies lack some clones; in the studies checked, an unresolved V gene accounts for under half of them, and the cause for the rest is not known. From that table come the V and J calls and clone size; the DNA was used to work out D and trimming. This sample lists some 26,000 clones; more than 75% were detected once. Over 2.5% of the sample belongs to the ten largest clones. The receptor comes from a human donor with POMP-related autoinflammation and immune dysregulation (PRAID). The sample consisted of CD4+ T cells from PBMCs, taken before stem cell transplantation.

The CDR3 is CASRRGTGAYGYTF. The DNA reads TGCGCCAGCAGACGGGGGACAGGGGCCTATGGCTACACCTTC. The receptor chain draws on TRBV4-1 and TRBJ1-2, with 10 bases in between that match TRBD1. The V end gives up 6 bases and the J end 4 bases, leaving 5 bases in the junction not matched to a gene. The CDR3 runs 14 amino acids, cysteine and phenylalanine included. Kept here is only the CDR3 DNA, which spans 42 bases and is read in frame from base 1. The germline V gene supplies CDR1 MGHRA and CDR2 YSYEKL.